This TCR beta chain derives from a study of blood T cells in healthy people across ages. The CDR3 extends over 15 amino acids. Trimming removed 11 bases at V and 8 bases at J, with 27 bases between. Germline V gene sequence: CDR1 SEHNR, CDR2 FQNEAQ (reference sequence). A second PCR of about 7 to 12 cycles used a sample-barcoded 5' primer and a J-beta primer mix. MiXCR, run by TCRdb on the 5' RACE reads, gives a single entry per CDR3 protein. The repertoire holds 1.8 million or so distinct CDR3 sequences, with about 39% as singletons. Regarding this clonotype: Its antigen remains unknown.

General observations from the study: Relative to aged donors, long-lived donors carried more naive CD4+ cells and displayed higher diversity.

The sequence was obtained from a human donor in good health. Specimen: blood. The rearrangement joins TRBV7-9 to TRBJ1-2; D is perhaps TRBD1 (5 bases). CDR3 region: CADDAAWSAGTGYTF. CDR3 sequence (DNA): TGTGCCGACGATGCAGCTTGGAGTGCAGGGACCGGCTACACCTTC.